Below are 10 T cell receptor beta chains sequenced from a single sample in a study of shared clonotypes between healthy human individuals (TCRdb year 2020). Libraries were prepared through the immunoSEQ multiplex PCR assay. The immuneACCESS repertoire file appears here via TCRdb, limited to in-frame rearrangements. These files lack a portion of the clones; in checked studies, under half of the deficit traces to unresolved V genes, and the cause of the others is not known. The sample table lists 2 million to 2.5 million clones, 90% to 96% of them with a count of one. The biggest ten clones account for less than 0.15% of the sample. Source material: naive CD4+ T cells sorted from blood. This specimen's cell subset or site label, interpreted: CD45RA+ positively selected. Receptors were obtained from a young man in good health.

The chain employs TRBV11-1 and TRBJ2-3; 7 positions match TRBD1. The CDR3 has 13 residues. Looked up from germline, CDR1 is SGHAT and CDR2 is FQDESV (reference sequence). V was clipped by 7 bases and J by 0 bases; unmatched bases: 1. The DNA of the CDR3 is TGTGCCAGCAACAGGGGTAGCACAGATACGCAGTATTTT. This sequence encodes CASNRGSTDTQYF.

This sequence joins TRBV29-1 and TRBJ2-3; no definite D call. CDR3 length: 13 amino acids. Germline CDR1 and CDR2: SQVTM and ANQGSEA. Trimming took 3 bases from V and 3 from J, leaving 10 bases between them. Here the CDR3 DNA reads TGCAGCGTTGATGAGGCGCATACAGATACGCAGTATTTT. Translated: CSVDEAHTDTQYF.

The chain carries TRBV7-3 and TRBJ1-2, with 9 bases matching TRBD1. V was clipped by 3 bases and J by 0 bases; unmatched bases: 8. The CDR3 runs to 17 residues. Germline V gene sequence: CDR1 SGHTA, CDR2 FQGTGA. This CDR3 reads CASSFTLGQGPNYGYTF. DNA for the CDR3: TGTGCCAGCAGCTTTACCCTTGGACAGGGGCCTAACTATGGCTACACCTTC.

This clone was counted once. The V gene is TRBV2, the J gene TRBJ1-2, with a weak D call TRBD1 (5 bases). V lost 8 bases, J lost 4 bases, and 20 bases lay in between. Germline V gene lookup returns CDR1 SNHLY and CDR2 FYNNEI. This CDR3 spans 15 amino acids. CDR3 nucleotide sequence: TGTGCCAGCTCCGGGAGCACGGGGCTCGGCTATGGCTACACCTTC. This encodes CASSGSTGLGYGYTF.

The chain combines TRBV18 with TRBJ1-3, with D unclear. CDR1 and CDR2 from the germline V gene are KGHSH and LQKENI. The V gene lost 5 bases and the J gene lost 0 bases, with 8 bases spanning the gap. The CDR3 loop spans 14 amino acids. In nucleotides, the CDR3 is TGTGCCAGCTCAGAAATGACCTCTGGAAACACCATATATTTT. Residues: CASSEMTSGNTIYF.

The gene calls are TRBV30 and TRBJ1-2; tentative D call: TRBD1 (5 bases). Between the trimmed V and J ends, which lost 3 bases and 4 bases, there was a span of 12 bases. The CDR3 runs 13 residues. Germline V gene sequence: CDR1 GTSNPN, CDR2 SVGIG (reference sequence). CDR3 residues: CAWSPLTGYGYTF. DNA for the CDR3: TGTGCCTGGAGCCCCCTTACAGGCTATGGCTACACCTTC.

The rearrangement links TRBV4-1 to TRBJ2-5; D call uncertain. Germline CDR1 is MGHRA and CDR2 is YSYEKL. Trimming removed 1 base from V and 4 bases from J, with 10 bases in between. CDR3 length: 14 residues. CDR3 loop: CASSQVSPPETQYF. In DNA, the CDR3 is TGCGCCAGCAGCCAAGTTTCCCCCCCAGAGACCCAGTACTTC.

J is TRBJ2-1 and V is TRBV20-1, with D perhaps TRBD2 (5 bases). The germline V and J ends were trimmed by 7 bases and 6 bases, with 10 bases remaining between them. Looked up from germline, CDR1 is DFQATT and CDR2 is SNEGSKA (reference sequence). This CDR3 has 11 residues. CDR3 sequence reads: CSVVEGNEQFF. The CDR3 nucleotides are TGCAGTGTGGTTGAGGGCAATGAGCAGTTCTTC.

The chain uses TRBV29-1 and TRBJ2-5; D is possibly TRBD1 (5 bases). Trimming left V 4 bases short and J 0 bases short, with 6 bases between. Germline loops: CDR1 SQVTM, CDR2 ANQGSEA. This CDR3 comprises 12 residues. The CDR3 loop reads CSVVTDQETQYF. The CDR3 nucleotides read TGCAGCGTTGTGACAGACCAAGAGACCCAGTACTTC.

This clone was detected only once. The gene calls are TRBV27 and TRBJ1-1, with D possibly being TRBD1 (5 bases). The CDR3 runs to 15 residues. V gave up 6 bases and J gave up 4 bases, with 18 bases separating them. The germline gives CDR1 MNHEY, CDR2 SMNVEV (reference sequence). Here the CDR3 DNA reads TGTGCCAGCAGCCTTGACGGATCGAGGGGCACTGAAGCTTTCTTT. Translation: CASSLDGSRGTEAFF.